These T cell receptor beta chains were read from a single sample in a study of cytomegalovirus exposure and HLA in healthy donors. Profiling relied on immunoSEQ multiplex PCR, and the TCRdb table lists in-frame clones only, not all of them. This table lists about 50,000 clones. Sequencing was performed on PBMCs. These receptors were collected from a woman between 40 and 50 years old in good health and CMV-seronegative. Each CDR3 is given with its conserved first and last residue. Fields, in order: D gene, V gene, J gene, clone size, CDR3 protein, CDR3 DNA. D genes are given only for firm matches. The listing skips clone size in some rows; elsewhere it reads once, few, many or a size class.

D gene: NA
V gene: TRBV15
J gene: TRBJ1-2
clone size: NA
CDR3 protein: CATSRVQRENYTF
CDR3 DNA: TGTGCCACCAGCAGAGTCCAGAGGGAAAACTACACCTTC

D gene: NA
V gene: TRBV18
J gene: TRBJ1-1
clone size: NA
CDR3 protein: CASSLTGEGVRAFF
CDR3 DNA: TGTGCCAGCTCCCTCACGGGGGAAGGGGTGCGAGCTTTCTTT

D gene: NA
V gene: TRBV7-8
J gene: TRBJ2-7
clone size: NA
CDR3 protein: CASSQLAGFEQYF
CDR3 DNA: TGTGCCAGCAGCCAATTAGCAGGGTTCGAGCAGTACTTC

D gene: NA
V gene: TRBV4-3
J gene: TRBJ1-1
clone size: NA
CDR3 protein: CASSQDVNEAFF
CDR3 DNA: TGCGCCAGCAGCCAAGATGTCAATGAAGCTTTCTTT

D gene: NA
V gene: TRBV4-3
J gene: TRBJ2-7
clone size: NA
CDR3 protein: CASSQVQGGKSARPSYEQYF
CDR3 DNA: TGCGCCAGCAGCCAAGTTCAGGGGGGCAAGAGCGCGAGGCCTTCCTACGAGCAGTACTTC

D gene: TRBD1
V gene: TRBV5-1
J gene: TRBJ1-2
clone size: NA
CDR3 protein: CASSAEGGQVYGYTF
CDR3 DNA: TGCGCCAGCAGCGCCGAGGGGGGACAGGTCTATGGCTACACCTTC

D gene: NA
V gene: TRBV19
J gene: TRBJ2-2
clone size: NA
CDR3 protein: CASRVLGTGELFF
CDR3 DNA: TGTGCCAGTAGGGTACTAGGTACCGGGGAGCTGTTTTTT

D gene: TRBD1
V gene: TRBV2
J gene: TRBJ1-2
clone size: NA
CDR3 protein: CASSPDRGYGYTF
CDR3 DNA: TGTGCCAGCAGCCCTGACAGGGGTTATGGCTACACCTTC

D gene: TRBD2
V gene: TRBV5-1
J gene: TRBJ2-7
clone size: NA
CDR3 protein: CASSLSSGSLSYEQYF
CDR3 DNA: TGCGCCAGCAGCTTGTCTAGCGGGAGTCTGTCCTACGAGCAGTACTTC

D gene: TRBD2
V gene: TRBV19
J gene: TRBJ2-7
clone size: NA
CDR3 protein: CATSTSGNQGQYF
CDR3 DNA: TGTGCCACCAGTACTAGCGGGAACCAGGGGCAGTACTTC

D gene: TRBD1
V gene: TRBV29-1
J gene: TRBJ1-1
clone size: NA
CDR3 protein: CSVESGGTEAFF
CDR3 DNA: TGCAGCGTTGAATCAGGGGGCACTGAAGCTTTCTTT

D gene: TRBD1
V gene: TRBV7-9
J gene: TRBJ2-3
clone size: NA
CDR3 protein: CASSTDRWGSTDTQYF
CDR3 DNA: TGTGCCAGCAGCACGGACAGGTGGGGTAGCACAGATACGCAGTATTTT

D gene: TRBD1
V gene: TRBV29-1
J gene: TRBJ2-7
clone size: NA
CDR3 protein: CSVGDRDEQYF
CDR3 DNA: TGCAGCGTTGGAGACAGGGACGAGCAGTACTTC

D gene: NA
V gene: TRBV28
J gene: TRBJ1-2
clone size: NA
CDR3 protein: CASTPQRGPGYGYTF
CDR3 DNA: TGTGCCAGCACCCCCCAGCGGGGTCCCGGCTATGGCTACACCTTC

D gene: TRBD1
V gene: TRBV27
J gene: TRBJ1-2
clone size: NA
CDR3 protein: CASRGDRGDRGYTF
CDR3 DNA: TGTGCCAGCAGGGGGGACAGGGGGGATCGAGGCTACACCTTC

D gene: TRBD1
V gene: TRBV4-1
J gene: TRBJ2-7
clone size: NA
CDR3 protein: CASSQVLGQGSQYF
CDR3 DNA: TGCGCCAGCAGCCAAGTTTTGGGACAGGGGTCGCAGTACTTC

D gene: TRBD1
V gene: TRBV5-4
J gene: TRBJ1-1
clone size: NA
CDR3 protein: CASSQGTGILTEAFF
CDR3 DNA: TGTGCCAGCAGCCAAGGGACAGGGATCCTCACTGAAGCTTTCTTT

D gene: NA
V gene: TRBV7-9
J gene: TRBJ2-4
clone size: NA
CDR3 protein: CASSLWSGLDKNIQYF
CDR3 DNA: TGTGCCAGCAGCTTGTGGTCAGGGTTGGACAAAAACATTCAGTACTTC

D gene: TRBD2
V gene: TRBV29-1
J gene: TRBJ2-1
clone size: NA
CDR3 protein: CSVLEASGVNEQFF
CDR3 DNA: TGCAGCGTGTTAGAGGCTAGCGGGGTCAATGAGCAGTTCTTC

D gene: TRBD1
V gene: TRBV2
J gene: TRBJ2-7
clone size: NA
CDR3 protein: CASSETTGGEQYF
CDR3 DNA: TGTGCCAGCAGTGAAACTACAGGGGGCGAGCAGTACTTC

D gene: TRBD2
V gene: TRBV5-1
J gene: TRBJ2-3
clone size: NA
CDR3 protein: CASSYTSGSATDTQYF
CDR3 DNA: TGCGCCAGCAGCTATACTAGCGGGAGCGCAACAGATACGCAGTATTTT

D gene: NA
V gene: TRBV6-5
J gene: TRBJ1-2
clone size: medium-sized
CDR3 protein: CASLELRVGGYTF
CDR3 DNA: TGTGCCAGCTTGGAGCTGAGAGTTGGTGGCTACACCTTC

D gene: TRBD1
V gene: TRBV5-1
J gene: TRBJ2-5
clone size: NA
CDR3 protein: CASSFGQEREQETQYF
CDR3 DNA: TGCGCCAGCAGCTTTGGACAGGAAAGAGAACAAGAGACCCAGTACTTC

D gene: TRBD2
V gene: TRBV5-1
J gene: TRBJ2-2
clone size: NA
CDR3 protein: CASSPGLAAKIGELFF
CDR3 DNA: TGCGCCAGCAGCCCCGGACTAGCGGCGAAAATCGGGGAGCTGTTTTTT

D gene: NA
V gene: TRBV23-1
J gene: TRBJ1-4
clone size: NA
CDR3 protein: CASTHKRGTNEKLFF
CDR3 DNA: TGCGCCAGCACCCATAAAAGGGGAACTAATGAAAAACTGTTTTTT

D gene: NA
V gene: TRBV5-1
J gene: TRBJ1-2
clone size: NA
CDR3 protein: CASSLVASGSYGYTF
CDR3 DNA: TGCGCCAGCAGCTTGGTGGCCAGCGGTTCCTATGGCTACACCTTC

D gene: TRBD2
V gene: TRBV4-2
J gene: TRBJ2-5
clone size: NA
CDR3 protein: CASSQDAGGSGETQYF
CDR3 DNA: TGTGCCAGCAGCCAAGATGCGGGAGGGAGTGGTGAGACCCAGTACTTC

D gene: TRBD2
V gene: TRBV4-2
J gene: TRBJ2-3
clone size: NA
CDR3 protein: CASSQDSWDYLPTQYF
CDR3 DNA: TGTGCCAGCAGCCAAGATTCTTGGGACTACCTTCCTACGCAGTATTTT

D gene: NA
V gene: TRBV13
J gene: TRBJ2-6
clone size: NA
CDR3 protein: CASSDFLFRENSGANVLTF
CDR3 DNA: TGTGCCAGCAGCGACTTCTTGTTTCGAGAAAACTCTGGGGCCAACGTCCTGACTTTC

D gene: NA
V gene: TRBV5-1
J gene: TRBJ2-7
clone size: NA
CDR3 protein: CASSLEGGGEQYF
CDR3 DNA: TGCGCCAGCAGCTTGGAGGGAGGCGGCGAGCAGTACTTC

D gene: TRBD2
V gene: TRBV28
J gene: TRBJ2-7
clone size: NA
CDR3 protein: CASRPGTSDYEQYF
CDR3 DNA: TGTGCCAGCCGTCCCGGGACTAGCGACTACGAGCAGTACTTC

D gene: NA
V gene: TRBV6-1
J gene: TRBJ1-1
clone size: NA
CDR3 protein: CASSESRGLNTEAFF
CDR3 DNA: TGTGCCAGCAGTGAATCGCGGGGATTGAACACTGAAGCTTTCTTT

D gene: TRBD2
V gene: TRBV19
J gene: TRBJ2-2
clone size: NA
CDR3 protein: CASSLGLAGVDTGELFF
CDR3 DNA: TGTGCCAGTAGTTTAGGGCTAGCGGGAGTCGACACCGGGGAGCTGTTTTTT

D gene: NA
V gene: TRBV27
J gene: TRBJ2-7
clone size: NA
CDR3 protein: CASSLLRSSYEQYF
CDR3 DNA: TGTGCCAGCAGTTTACTACGGAGCTCCTACGAGCAGTACTTC

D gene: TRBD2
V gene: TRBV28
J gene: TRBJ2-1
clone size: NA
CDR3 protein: CASSEKAGRPYNEQFF
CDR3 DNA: TGTGCCAGCAGTGAAAAAGCGGGGAGACCCTACAATGAGCAGTTCTTC

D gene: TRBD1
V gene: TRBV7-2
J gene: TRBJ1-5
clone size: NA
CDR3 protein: CASSLEGTGLNQPQHF
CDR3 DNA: TGTGCCAGCAGCTTAGAGGGGACAGGACTCAATCAGCCCCAGCATTTT

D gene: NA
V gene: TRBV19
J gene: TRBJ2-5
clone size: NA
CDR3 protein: CASSTSSYQETQYF
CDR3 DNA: TGTGCCAGTAGTACCTCTTCGTACCAAGAGACCCAGTACTTC

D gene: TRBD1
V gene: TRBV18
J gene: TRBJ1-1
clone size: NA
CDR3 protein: CASSPSTGTADEAFF
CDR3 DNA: TGTGCCAGCTCACCCTCTACCGGGACAGCAGATGAAGCTTTCTTT

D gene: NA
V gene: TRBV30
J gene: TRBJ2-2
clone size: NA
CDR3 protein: CAWSPVTGELFF
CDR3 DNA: TGTGCCTGGAGTCCGGTAACCGGGGAGCTGTTTTTT

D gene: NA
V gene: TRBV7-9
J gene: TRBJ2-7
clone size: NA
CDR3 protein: CASSSGDEQYF
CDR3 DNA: TGTGCCAGCAGCTCGGGAGACGAGCAGTACTTC

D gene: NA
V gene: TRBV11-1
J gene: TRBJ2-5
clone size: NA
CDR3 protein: CASSFGRSGETQYF
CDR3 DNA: TGTGCCAGCAGCTTTGGCAGGAGCGGAGAGACCCAGTACTTC

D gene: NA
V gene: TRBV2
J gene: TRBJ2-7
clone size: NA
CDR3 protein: CASSDDTYEQYF
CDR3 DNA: TGTGCCAGCAGTGACGACACCTACGAGCAGTACTTC

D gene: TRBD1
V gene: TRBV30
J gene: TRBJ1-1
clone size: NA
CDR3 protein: CAWKQGRKFF
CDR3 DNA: TGTGCCTGGAAACAGGGGAGGAAGTTCTTT

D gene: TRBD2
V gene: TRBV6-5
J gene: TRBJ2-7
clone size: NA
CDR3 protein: CASRPGTSSEQYF
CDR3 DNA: TGTGCCAGCAGACCCGGGACTAGCAGCGAGCAGTACTTC

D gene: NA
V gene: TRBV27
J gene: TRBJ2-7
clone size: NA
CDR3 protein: CASSLNYRYEQYF
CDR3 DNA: TGTGCCAGCAGTTTAAACTACCGCTACGAGCAGTACTTC

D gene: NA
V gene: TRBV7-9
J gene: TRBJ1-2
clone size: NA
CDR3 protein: CASAESGTQSGYTF
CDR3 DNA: TGTGCCAGCGCCGAGTCCGGGACACAAAGCGGCTACACCTTC

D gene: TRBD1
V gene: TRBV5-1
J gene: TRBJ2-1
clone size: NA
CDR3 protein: CASTTGGFLNEQFF
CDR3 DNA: TGCGCCAGCACGACAGGGGGATTTCTCAATGAGCAGTTCTTC

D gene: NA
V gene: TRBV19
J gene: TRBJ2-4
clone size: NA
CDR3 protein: CASNRRGVNIQYF
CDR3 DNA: TGTGCCAGTAACCGCAGGGGGGTCAACATTCAGTACTTC

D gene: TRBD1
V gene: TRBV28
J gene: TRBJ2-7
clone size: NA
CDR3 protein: CASSLGDRGLVNEQYF
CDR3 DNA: TGTGCCAGCAGTCTAGGGGACAGGGGGCTTGTGAACGAGCAGTACTTC

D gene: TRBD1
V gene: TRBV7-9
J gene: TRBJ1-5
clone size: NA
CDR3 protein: CASSRTGGDQPQHF
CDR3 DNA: TGTGCCAGCAGCCGGACAGGGGGCGATCAGCCCCAGCATTTT